The 6 T cell receptor beta chains reported below all come from one sample, sequenced in a study of T cells in Graves' hyperthyroidism and ophthalmopathy. The CDR3 regions of TCR beta were amplified from RNA transcripts. TCR CDR3 underwent first-round RT-PCR with the HTBI primer set. TCRdb reprocessed the multiplex PCR reads with MiXCR, giving one entry per CDR3 protein. The sample yields hundreds of thousands of distinct CDR3 sequences, about 15% seen once. Sequenced input: blood. Every receptor here comes from a woman aged 25 to 45 with Graves' hyperthyroidism.

This clonotype appeared a few times. This sequence joins TRBV28 and TRBJ2-1; perhaps TRBD1 as D (6 bases). Between the trimmed V and J ends, which lost 6 bases and 4 bases, there was a span of 25 bases. The CDR3 is 18 residues long. The V gene's germline CDR1 is MDHEN and CDR2 SYDVKM. CDR3 nucleotides: TGTGCCAGCAGCCCAAGCTTAGGGACCGGGACACAATACAATGAGCAGTTCTTC. It translates to CASSPSLGTGTQYNEQFF.

The sample holds many counts of this clonotype. V and J are TRBV28 and TRBJ1-2; 7 bases are a match to TRBD1. Trimming at V came to 3 bases and at J to 8 bases, leaving 6 bases not matched to a gene. The CDR3 loop spans 13 amino acids. CDR1 is MDHEN and CDR2 is SYDVKM in the germline V gene. The CDR3 DNA follows: TGTGCCAGCAGTTTGGGGACAGCCCTGGGCTACACCTTC. This gives the protein CASSLGTALGYTF.

This clonotype has a count of ten or more. V gene TRBV2 combines with J gene TRBJ2-1; D unresolved. There are 16 residues in the CDR3. V was clipped by 8 bases and J by 0 bases, with 17 bases between them. CDR1 is SNHLY and CDR2 is FYNNEI in the germline V gene. CDR3 sequence: CASPPPAEHSYNEQFF. As DNA, the CDR3 is TGTGCCAGCCCTCCACCGGCGGAGCACTCCTACAATGAGCAGTTCTTC.

Remarks on this clonotype: It may be a read error: a sequence one base away is much more abundant. The chain has TRBV12-3 or TRBV12-4 and TRBJ2-1, with 8 nucleotides matching TRBD1. CDR3 length equals 13 residues. Losses at the gene ends were 2 bases for V and 12 bases for J; bases not matched to a gene: 6. The CDR3 spells CASSLSGGGGQFF. The CDR3 coding sequence is TGTGCCAGCAGTTTATCAGGGGGCGGAGGGCAGTTCTTC.

This clonotype was detected many times. V gene TRBV29-1 combines with J gene TRBJ1-2, with D possibly matching TRBD1 (6 bases). With 2 bases removed from V and 8 bases from J, the gap between germline ends came to 15 bases. The V gene's germline CDR1 is SQVTM and CDR2 ANQGSEA. The CDR3 runs 13 residues. The CDR3 sequence is CSVEPFGQTGYTF. The CDR3 DNA sequence: TGCAGCGTTGAACCCTTCGGACAGACCGGCTACACCTTC.

On this clonotype itself: A read error may be the cause here, since a much bigger clone is one base away. V is TRBV2 and J is TRBJ2-1, with TRBD2 matching over 9 bases. The germline V gene encodes CDR1 SNHLY and CDR2 FYNNEI. V shed 4 bases, J shed 10 bases, and the junction held 8 bases outside the gene matches. The CDR3 loop spans 14 amino acids. CDR3 region: CASSGVAGVNEQFF. CDR3 coding DNA: TGTGCCAGCAGTGGAGTAGCGGGAGTTAACGAGCAGTTCTTC.